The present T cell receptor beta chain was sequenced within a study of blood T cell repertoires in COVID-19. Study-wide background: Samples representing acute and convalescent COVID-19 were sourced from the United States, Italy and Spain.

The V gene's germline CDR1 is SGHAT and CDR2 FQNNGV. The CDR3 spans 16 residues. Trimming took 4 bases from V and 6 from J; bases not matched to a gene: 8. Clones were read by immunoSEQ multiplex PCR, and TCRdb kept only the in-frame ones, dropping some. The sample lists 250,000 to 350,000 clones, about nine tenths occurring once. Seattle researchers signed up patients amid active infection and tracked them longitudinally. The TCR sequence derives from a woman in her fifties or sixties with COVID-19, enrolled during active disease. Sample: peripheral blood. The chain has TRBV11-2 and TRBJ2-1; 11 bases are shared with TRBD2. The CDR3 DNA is TGTGCCAGCAGCTCTCTAGCGGGAGGTGCTGTCAATGAGCAGTTCTTC. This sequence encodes CASSSLAGGAVNEQFF.